This TCR beta chain was sequenced in a study of T cells in Graves' hyperthyroidism and ophthalmopathy. Whole-study context: The authors collected peripheral blood at initial diagnosis, before any treatment.

The germline V gene has CDR1 SGHTA and CDR2 FQGNSA. The CDR3 is made up of 12 amino acids. The V end lost 7 bases, the J end lost 8 bases, and 12 bases lay between the germline ends. By its share, this clonotype is medium-sized. Template material for amplifying TCR beta CDR3 regions consisted of RNA transcripts. A set of HTBI primers served as the primers for a first-round RT-PCR of the TCR CDR3. One entry per CDR3 protein, called by TCRdb with MiXCR from the multiplex PCR reads. Of tens of thousands of distinct CDR3 sequences listed, less than 50% are singletons. Sequencing was done on a sample of blood. This chain uses TRBV7-2 with TRBJ2-1, with D unclear. This clonotype originated in a woman between 45 and 65 years old with Graves' ophthalmopathy. DNA for the CDR3: TGTGCCAGCACCCAGTATGGGGATGAGCAGTTCTTC. Protein: CASTQYGDEQFF.